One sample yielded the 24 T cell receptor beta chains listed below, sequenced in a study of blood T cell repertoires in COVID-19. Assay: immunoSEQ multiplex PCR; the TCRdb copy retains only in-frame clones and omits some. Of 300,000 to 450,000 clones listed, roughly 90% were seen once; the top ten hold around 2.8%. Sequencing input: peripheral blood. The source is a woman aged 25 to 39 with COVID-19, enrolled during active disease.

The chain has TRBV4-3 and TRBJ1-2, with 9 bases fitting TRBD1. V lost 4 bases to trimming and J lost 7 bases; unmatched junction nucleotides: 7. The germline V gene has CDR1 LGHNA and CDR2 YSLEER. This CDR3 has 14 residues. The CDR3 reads CASSRGQGERGYTF. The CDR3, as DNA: TGCGCCAGCAGCCGGGGACAGGGAGAGCGTGGCTACACCTTC.

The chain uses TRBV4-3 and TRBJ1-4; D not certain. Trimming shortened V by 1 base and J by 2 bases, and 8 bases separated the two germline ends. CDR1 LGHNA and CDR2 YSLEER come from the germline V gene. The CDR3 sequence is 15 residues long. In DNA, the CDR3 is TGCGCCAGCAGCCAAGTTGGGGAGACTAATGAAAAACTGTTTTTT. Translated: CASSQVGETNEKLFF.

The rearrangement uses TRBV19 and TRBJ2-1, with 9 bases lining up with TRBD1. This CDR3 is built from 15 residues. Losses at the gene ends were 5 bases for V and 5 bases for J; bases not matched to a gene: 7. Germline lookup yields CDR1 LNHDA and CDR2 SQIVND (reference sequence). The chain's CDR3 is CASSPLQGADNEQFF. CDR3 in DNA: TGTGCCAGTAGTCCCTTACAGGGGGCCGACAATGAGCAGTTCTTC.

The chain's CDR3 is CASSTRGEEQFF. In DNA, the CDR3 is TGTGCCAGCAGTACAAGAGGTGAGGAGCAGTTCTTC. This chain joins TRBV12-3 or TRBV12-4 and TRBJ2-1; D unclear. Trimming left V 5 bases short and J 10 bases short, with 12 bases between. The CDR3 length is 12 residues.

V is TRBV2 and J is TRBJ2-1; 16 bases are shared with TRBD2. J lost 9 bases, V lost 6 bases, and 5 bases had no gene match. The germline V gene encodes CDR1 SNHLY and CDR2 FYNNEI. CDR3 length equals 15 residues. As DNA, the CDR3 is TGTGCCAGCAGGGAGGGACTAGCGGGAGGGAGTGAGCAGTTCTTC. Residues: CASREGLAGGSEQFF.

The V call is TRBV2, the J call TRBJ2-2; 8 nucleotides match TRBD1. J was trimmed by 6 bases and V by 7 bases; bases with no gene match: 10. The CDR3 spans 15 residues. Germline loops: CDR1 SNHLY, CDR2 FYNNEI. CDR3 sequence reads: CASIAQGGRAGELFF. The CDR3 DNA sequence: TGTGCCAGCATCGCACAGGGGGGTCGTGCCGGGGAGCTGTTTTTT.

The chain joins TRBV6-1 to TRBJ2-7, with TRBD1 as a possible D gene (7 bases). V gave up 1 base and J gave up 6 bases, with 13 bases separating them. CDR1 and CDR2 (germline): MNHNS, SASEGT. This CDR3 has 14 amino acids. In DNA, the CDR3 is TGTGCCAGCAGTGAAGAATACAGGGGAGGCGAGCAGTACTTC. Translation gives CASSEEYRGGEQYF.

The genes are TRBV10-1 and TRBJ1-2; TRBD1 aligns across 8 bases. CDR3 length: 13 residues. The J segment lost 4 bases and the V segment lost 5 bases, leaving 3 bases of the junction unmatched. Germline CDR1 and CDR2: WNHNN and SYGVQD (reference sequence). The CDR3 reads CASSPGGSYGYTF. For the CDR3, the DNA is TGCGCCAGCAGTCCAGGGGGCAGCTATGGCTACACCTTC.

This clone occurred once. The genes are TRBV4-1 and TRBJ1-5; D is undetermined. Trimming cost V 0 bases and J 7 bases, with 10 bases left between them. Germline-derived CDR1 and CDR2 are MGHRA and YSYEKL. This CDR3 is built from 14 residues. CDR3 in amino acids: CASSQDYGEQPQHF. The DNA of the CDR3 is TGCGCCAGCAGCCAAGATTACGGGGAGCAGCCCCAGCATTTT.

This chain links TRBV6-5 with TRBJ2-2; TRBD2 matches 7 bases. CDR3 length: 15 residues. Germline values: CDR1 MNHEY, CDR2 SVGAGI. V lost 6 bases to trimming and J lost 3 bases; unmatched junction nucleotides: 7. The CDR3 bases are TGTGCCAGCAGGCGGCCTAGCGGAGACACCGGGGAGCTGTTTTTT. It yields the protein CASRRPSGDTGELFF.

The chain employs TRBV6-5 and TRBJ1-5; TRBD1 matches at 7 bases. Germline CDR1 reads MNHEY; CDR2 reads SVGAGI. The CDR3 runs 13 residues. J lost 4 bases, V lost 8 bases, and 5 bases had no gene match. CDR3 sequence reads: CASGDSPNQPQHF. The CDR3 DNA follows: TGTGCCAGCGGGGACAGCCCGAATCAGCCCCAGCATTTT.

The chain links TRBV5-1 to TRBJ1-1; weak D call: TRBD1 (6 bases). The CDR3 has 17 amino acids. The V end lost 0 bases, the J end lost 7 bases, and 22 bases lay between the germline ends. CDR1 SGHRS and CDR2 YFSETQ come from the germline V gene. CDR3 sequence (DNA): TGCGCCAGCAGCTTGGCAGGGAGGGGGGCTGGAAAAAATGAAGCTTTCTTT. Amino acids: CASSLAGRGAGKNEAFF.

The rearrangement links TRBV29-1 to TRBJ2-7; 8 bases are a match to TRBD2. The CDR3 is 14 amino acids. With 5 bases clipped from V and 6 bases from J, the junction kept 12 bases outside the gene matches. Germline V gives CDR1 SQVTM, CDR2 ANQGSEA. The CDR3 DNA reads TGCAGCGTTAACTTTGGACTAGCCGGGACCGAGCAGTACTTC. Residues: CSVNFGLAGTEQYF.

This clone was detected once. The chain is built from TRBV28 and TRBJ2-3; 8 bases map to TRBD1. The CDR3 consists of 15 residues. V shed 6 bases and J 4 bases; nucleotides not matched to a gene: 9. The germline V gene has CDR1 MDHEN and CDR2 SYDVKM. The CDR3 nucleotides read TGTGCCAGCAGCCCGGACAGGGTCAGGGCAGATACGCAGTATTTT. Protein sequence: CASSPDRVRADTQYF.

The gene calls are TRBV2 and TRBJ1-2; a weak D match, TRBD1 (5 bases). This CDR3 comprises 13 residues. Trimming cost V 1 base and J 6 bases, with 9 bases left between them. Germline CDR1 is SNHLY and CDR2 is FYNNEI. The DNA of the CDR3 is TGTGCCAGCAGTGAAGGGGGGGTTCATGGCTACACCTTC. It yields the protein CASSEGGVHGYTF.

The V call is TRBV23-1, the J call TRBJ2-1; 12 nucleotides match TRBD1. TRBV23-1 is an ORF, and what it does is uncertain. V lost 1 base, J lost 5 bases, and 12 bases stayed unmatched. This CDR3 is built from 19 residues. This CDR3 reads CASSQFTRDRGPKDNEQFF. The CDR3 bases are TGCGCCAGCAGTCAATTTACCAGGGACAGGGGGCCGAAGGACAATGAGCAGTTCTTC.

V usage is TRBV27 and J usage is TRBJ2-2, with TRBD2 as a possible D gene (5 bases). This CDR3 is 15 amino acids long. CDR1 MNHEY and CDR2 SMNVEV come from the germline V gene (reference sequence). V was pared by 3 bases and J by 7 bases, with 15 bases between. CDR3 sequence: CASSLAGNPSGELFF. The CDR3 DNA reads TGTGCCAGCAGTTTGGCCGGGAACCCCAGCGGGGAGCTGTTTTTT.

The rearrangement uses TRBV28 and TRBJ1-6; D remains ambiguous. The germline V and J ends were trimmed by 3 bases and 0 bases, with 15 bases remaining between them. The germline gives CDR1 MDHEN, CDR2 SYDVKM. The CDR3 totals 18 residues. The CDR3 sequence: CASSFIGNGGSYNSPLHF. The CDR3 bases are TGTGCCAGCAGTTTCATAGGGAACGGAGGCTCCTATAATTCACCCCTCCACTTT.

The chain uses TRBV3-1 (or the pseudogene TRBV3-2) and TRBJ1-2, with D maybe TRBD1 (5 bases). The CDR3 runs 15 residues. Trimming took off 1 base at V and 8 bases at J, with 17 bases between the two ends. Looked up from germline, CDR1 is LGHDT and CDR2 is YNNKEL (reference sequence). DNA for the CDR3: TGTGCCAGCAGCCAAGCCGCAGGGAGGAATTACGGCTACACCTTC. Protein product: CASSQAAGRNYGYTF.

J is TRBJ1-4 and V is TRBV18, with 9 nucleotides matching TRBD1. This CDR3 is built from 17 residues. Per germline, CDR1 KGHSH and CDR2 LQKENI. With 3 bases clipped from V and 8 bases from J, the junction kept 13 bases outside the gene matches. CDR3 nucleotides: TGTGCCAGCTCACCCCTTAATCCGGGACAGGGCCACGAAAAACTGTTTTTT. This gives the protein CASSPLNPGQGHEKLFF.

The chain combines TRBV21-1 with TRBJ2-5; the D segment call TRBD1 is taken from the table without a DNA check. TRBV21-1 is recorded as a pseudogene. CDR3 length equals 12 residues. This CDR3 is CASKRGRKTQYF. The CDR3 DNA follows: TGTGCCAGCAAAAGGGGGCGAAAGACCCAGTACTTC.

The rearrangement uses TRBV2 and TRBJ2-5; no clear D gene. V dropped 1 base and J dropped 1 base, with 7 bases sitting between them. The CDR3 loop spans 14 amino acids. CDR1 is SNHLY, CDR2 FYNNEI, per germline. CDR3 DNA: TGTGCCAGCAGTGAAGATAGATCCCAAGAGACCCAGTACTTC. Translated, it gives CASSEDRSQETQYF.

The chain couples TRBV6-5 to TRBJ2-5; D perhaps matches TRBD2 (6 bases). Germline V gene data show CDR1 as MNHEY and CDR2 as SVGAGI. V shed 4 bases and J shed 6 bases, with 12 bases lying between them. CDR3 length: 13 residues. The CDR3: CASSSTRTQTQYF. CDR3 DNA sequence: TGTGCCAGCAGTTCGACTAGAACTCAGACCCAGTACTTC.

In DNA form, the CDR3 reads TGCAGCGGGCGACCAGGGTCTGGAGGGGAAGAGACCCAGTACTTC. As protein: CSGRPGSGGEETQYF. The chain joins TRBV29-1 to TRBJ2-5; the D gene is possibly TRBD2 (6 bases). The CDR3 is made up of 15 amino acids. CDR1 and CDR2 (germline): SQVTM, ANQGSEA. V was shortened by 7 bases and J by 3 bases, with 21 bases between the two germline ends.